One and the same sample provided the 26 T cell receptor beta chains below, sequenced in a study of cytomegalovirus exposure and HLA in healthy donors. Assay: immunoSEQ multiplex PCR; the TCRdb copy retains only in-frame clones and omits some. The table shows tens of thousands of clones, with 85% to 95% occurring only once. Sequencing was performed on PBMCs. The receptors shown here come from a woman aged 18-29 years in good health and CMV-seropositive.

This chain uses TRBV7-8 with TRBJ2-7; 8 positions match TRBD2. The CDR3 runs to 16 residues. Germline-derived CDR1 and CDR2 are SGHVS and FQNEAQ. V dropped 5 bases and J dropped 2; count of bases not matched to a gene: 11. The CDR3 here is CASSAYWRGATYEQYF. CDR3 sequence (DNA): TGTGCCAGCAGCGCCTACTGGCGGGGGGCGACCTACGAGCAGTACTTC.

This rearrangement joins TRBV7-2 to TRBJ1-5; D remains ambiguous. The germline gives CDR1 SGHTA, CDR2 FQGNSA. V was shortened by 1 base and J by 4 bases, with 5 bases between the two germline ends. The length of the CDR3 is 13 residues. The CDR3 here is CASSLGRNQPQHF. The CDR3 nucleotides read TGTGCCAGCAGCTTAGGTCGGAATCAGCCCCAGCATTTT.

This clone was detected once. This chain uses TRBV5-1 with TRBJ1-3; weak D call: TRBD1 (5 bases). Trimming cost V 0 bases and J 3 bases, with 7 bases left between them. Germline V gene data show CDR1 as SGHRS and CDR2 as YFSETQ. The CDR3 has 14 amino acids. This chain's CDR3 is CASSLAGYGNTIYF. The DNA for the CDR3 is TGCGCCAGCAGCTTGGCAGGGTATGGAAACACCATATATTTT.

The rearrangement links TRBV28 to TRBJ1-2; D possibly corresponds to TRBD1 (5 bases). The length of the CDR3 is 13 residues. Germline V gene lookup returns CDR1 MDHEN and CDR2 SYDVKM. V lost 5 bases, J lost 7 bases, and 14 bases lay in between. Here the CDR3 DNA reads TGTGCCAGCAGTCCGGGGGGGTTAGGTGGCTACACCTTC. It yields the protein CASSPGGLGGYTF.

The chain recombines TRBV5-4 with TRBJ2-1; the match to TRBD2 covers 11 bases. V lost 0 bases to trimming and J lost 8 bases; unmatched junction nucleotides: 7. This CDR3 is 16 amino acids long. Germline lookup yields CDR1 SGHNT and CDR2 YYREEE (reference sequence). The CDR3 loop is CASSLDSGGAWDEQFF. The CDR3 DNA sequence: TGTGCCAGCAGCTTGGATAGCGGGGGGGCCTGGGATGAGCAGTTCTTC.

The rearrangement uses TRBV7-9 and TRBJ1-5, with D tentatively TRBD1 (5 bases). The CDR3 totals 13 residues. The V gene lost 3 bases and the J gene lost 8 bases, with 11 bases spanning the gap. Per the germline V gene, CDR1 is SEHNR and CDR2 is FQNEAQ (reference sequence). CDR3 region: CASSLGGVEPQHF. CDR3 bases: TGTGCCAGCAGCTTGGGAGGGGTCGAGCCCCAGCATTTT.

The gene calls are TRBV11-2 and TRBJ2-7, with TRBD2 matching over 8 bases. V gave up 0 bases and J gave up 7 bases; unmatched junction bases: 2. This CDR3 has 13 amino acids. The germline CDR1 and CDR2 sequences are SGHAT and FQNNGV. CDR3 bases: TGTGCCAGCAGCTTAGAGGCGGGGGGTGAGCAGTACTTC. It codes for CASSLEAGGEQYF.

This rearrangement joins TRBV6-1 to TRBJ2-1, with a weak D call TRBD1 (6 bases). This CDR3 region has 15 residues. The germline V gene encodes CDR1 MNHNS and CDR2 SASEGT. Trimming cost V 2 bases and J 3 bases, with 11 bases left between them. CDR3 bases: TGTGCCAGCAGTGAATGGGCAGGGGTCTACAATGAGCAGTTCTTC. Its protein is CASSEWAGVYNEQFF.

This clone was detected only once. The chain has TRBV18 and TRBJ2-7, with TRBD1 identical over 9 bases. Germline trimming cut 6 bases from V and 5 bases from J; bases unmatched to any gene: 8. Germline CDR1 is KGHSH and CDR2 is LQKENI. The CDR3 covers 14 residues. Written as DNA, the CDR3 is TGTGCCAGCTCTAACCGGGACAGGGATCACGAGCAGTACTTC. Translating it yields CASSNRDRDHEQYF.

The chain carries TRBV10-3 and TRBJ1-6; 8 positions agree with TRBD1. The CDR3 covers 14 residues. Trimming at V came to 6 bases and at J to 5 bases, leaving 3 bases not matched to a gene. Per the germline V gene, CDR1 is ENHRY and CDR2 is SYGVKD. This CDR3 is CAIRKDRDNSPLHF. In nucleotides, the CDR3 is TGTGCCATCAGGAAGGACAGGGATAATTCACCCCTCCACTTT.

The CDR3: CASSPRTSGGPGELFF. CDR3 sequence (DNA): TGTGCCAGCAGCCCCCGGACTAGCGGGGGCCCTGGGGAGCTGTTTTTT. This chain joins TRBV4-2 and TRBJ2-2; 13 positions match TRBD2. The CDR3 is made up of 16 amino acids. Germline V gene data show CDR1 as LGHNA and CDR2 as YNFKEQ. Trimming cost V 4 bases and J 8 bases; bases outside gene matches: 7.

This chain joins TRBV5-1 and TRBJ1-1; tentative D call: TRBD1 (6 bases). Germline CDR1 reads SGHRS; CDR2 reads YFSETQ. This CDR3 contains 14 residues. The V and J ends lost 4 bases and 1 base respectively, with 11 bases between them. CDR3 nucleotide sequence: TGCGCCAGCAGCACGGGACAATCGAACACTGAAGCTTTCTTT. This gives the protein CASSTGQSNTEAFF.

This chain uses TRBV28 with TRBJ1-1, with D unresolved. This CDR3 has 11 residues. Trimming removed 8 bases from V and 1 base from J, with 5 bases in between. Germline V CDR1 and CDR2: MDHEN, SYDVKM. The CDR3 protein is CASQWNTEAFF. CDR3 coding DNA: TGTGCCAGCCAGTGGAACACTGAAGCTTTCTTT.

DNA of the CDR3: TGTGCCAGCAGTTTACATACAGGGGGGCACCCTGAAGCTTTCTTT. It specifies CASSLHTGGHPEAFF. The chain combines TRBV28 with TRBJ1-1; 8 nucleotides agree with TRBD1. V dropped 2 bases and J dropped 6; count of bases not matched to a gene: 8. Germline CDR1 MDHEN, CDR2 SYDVKM. The length of the CDR3 is 15 residues. Complete variable domain (other parts from reference TRBV28 and TRBJ1-1): DVKVTQSSRYLVKRTGEKVFLECVQDMDHENMFWYRQDPGLGLRLIYFSYDVKMKEKGDIPEGYSVSREKKERFSLILESASTNQTSMYLCASSLHTGGHPEAFFGQGTRLTVV.

The chain couples TRBV28 to TRBJ1-6, with no clear D. Between the trimmed V and J ends, which lost 4 bases and 7 bases, there was a span of 5 bases. Germline-derived CDR1 and CDR2 are MDHEN and SYDVKM. This CDR3 is 12 amino acids long. Here the CDR3 reads CASSSGNSPLHF. The CDR3 DNA follows: TGTGCCAGCAGTTCGGGGAATTCACCCCTCCACTTT.

V usage is TRBV28 and J usage is TRBJ2-7; 8 nucleotides agree with TRBD2. This CDR3 has 15 amino acids. V was pared by 7 bases and J by 1 base, with 9 bases of the junction left unmatched. The germline V gene encodes CDR1 MDHEN and CDR2 SYDVKM. CDR3 sequence (DNA): TGTGCCAGCACCCCAGAGGCGGGGGGTTCCTACGAGCAGTACTTC. Its protein product is CASTPEAGGSYEQYF.

The V and J genes are TRBV6-5 and TRBJ1-5; a possible D gene is TRBD1 (5 bases). The CDR3 contains 14 residues. Trimming removed 7 bases at V and 5 bases at J, with 15 bases between. The germline V gene has CDR1 MNHEY and CDR2 SVGAGI. The CDR3 DNA is TGTGCCAGCACCTCAAACGGGGGTTATCAGCCCCAGCATTTT. Its protein is CASTSNGGYQPQHF.

The chain employs TRBV9 and TRBJ2-7, with D hard to call. Trimming took off 3 bases at V and 6 bases at J, with 16 bases between the two ends. CDR1 and CDR2 from the germline V gene are SGDLS and YYNGEE. CDR3 length equals 14 residues. CDR3 in amino acids: CASSDIPGFGEQYF. The CDR3 bases are TGTGCCAGCAGCGACATACCCGGGTTCGGCGAGCAGTACTTC.

V is TRBV4-1 and J is TRBJ1-4; TRBD1 agrees at 7 bases. J gave up 1 base and V 0 bases, and 8 bases lay outside the gene matches. The CDR3 is made up of 18 amino acids. Germline V gene lookup returns CDR1 MGHRA and CDR2 YSYEKL. The CDR3 here is CASSQDGRGRRTNEKLFF. DNA of the CDR3: TGCGCCAGCAGCCAAGATGGAAGGGGGCGGCGAACTAATGAAAAACTGTTTTTT.

The chain links TRBV28 to TRBJ2-7; 12 bases fit TRBD1. After removal of 4 bases from V and 0 bases from J, the junction contained 4 bases not matched to a gene. The CDR3 has 16 residues. Germline CDR1 and CDR2: MDHEN and SYDVKM. CDR3 region: CASSWGQGAVSYEQYF. The CDR3 DNA follows: TGTGCCAGCAGTTGGGGACAGGGGGCCGTCTCCTACGAGCAGTACTTC.

The chain employs TRBV18 and TRBJ1-1, with 9 positions matching TRBD1. The CDR3 is made up of 15 amino acids. Germline CDR1 reads KGHSH; CDR2 reads LQKENI. Trimming cost V 3 bases and J 4 bases; bases outside gene matches: 6. The CDR3 region has the DNA TGTGCCAGCTCACCGCCACAGGGGGCTGGCACTGAAGCTTTCTTT. The encoded protein is CASSPPQGAGTEAFF.

The CDR3 bases are TGTGCCAGCAGCTTAGTAGAGGGACTAGCCGGAACTCATGAGCAGTTCTTC. Its translation is CASSLVEGLAGTHEQFF. The chain joins TRBV11-2 to TRBJ2-1; 9 bases agree with TRBD2. The CDR3 runs 17 residues. The J segment lost 8 bases and the V segment lost 1 base, leaving 12 bases of the junction unmatched. CDR1 is SGHAT, CDR2 FQNNGV, per germline.

The rearrangement joins TRBV7-9 to TRBJ1-5, with a weak D call TRBD1 (6 bases). The CDR3 is 16 amino acids. Germline CDR1 reads SEHNR; CDR2 reads FQNEAQ (reference sequence). V gave up 3 bases and J gave up 3 bases, with 15 bases separating them. Here the CDR3 reads CASSLAGDRPNQPQHF. CDR3 DNA: TGTGCCAGCAGCTTGGCAGGGGATCGTCCCAATCAGCCCCAGCATTTT.

The rearrangement uses TRBV7-6 and TRBJ2-3, with 10 bases lining up with TRBD1. The length of the CDR3 is 16 residues. With V trimmed by 5 bases and J by 1 base, 6 bases remained unmatched. CDR1 and CDR2 (germline): SGHVS, FNYEAQ. The CDR3 is CASSEAGTGGTDTQYF. For the CDR3, the DNA is TGTGCCAGCAGCGAAGCCGGGACAGGGGGCACAGATACGCAGTATTTT. Full variable domain (rest looked up from reference TRBV7-6 and TRBJ2-3): GAGVSQSPRYKVTKRGQDVALRCDPISGHVSLYWYRQALGQGPEFLTYFNYEAQQDKSGLPNDRFSAERPEGSISTLTIQRTEQRDSAMYRCASSEAGTGGTDTQYFGPGTRLTVL.

This chain joins TRBV9 and TRBJ2-1; 10 bases fit TRBD1. The CDR3 spans 16 residues. The germline V gene has CDR1 SGDLS and CDR2 YYNGEE. V trimming: 1 base; J trimming: 1 base; junction bases outside the gene matches: 2. CDR3 sequence (DNA): TGTGCCAGCAGCGTATTGGGACAGGGGTCCTACAATGAGCAGTTCTTC. It yields the protein CASSVLGQGSYNEQFF.

The chain recombines TRBV5-1 with TRBJ1-1, with D uncertain. The V gene's germline CDR1 is SGHRS and CDR2 YFSETQ. The CDR3 spans 12 residues. The V and J ends lost 0 bases and 7 bases respectively, with 7 bases between them. This CDR3 is CASSLAAGEAFF. CDR3 nucleotide sequence: TGCGCCAGCAGCTTGGCCGCAGGTGAAGCTTTCTTT.